Presented here are 21 T cell receptor beta chains from one specimen sequenced in a study of identical twins. TCRdb itself ran the 5' RACE reads through MiXCR, one entry per CDR3 protein. In the table there are about 520,000 distinct CDR3 sequences, less than 25% of which are singletons. These data are also associated with another study on T cells expressing NK-cell markers.

The sample consisted of CD4+ T cells sorted from blood. Source of these receptors: a woman in her late teens or twenties in good health.

This clonotype showed up many times. The chain has TRBV3-1 and TRBJ2-3; D uncertain. The germline V gene has CDR1 LGHDT and CDR2 YNNKEL (reference sequence). The CDR3 consists of 15 residues. V was clipped by 0 bases and J by 2 bases, with 9 bases between them. In nucleotides, the CDR3 is TGTGCCAGCAGCCAAGATGAGGCAGCCACAGATACGCAGTATTTT. Protein sequence: CASSQDEAATDTQYF.

The chain is built from TRBV6-1 and TRBJ1-5; D is undetermined. The germline CDR1 and CDR2 sequences are MNHNS and SASEGT. V was trimmed by 6 bases and J by 6 bases, leaving 21 bases between them. The CDR3 covers 16 residues. In nucleotides, the CDR3 is TGTGCCAGCAGCCCCCTGACCCGCCGGGCCGGTCAGCCCCAGCATTTT. Translation: CASSPLTRRAGQPQHF.

The V call is TRBV5-1, the J call TRBJ2-2, with TRBD2 matching over 9 bases. The CDR3 covers 16 residues. CDR1 and CDR2 (germline): SGHRS, YFSETQ. V was clipped by 0 bases and J by 4 bases; unmatched bases: 4. The CDR3 coding sequence is TGCGCCAGCAGCTTGGATGCGGGAGGGCCCACCGGGGAGCTGTTTTTT. It specifies CASSLDAGGPTGELFF.

The table lists this clonotype with a few counts. The chain carries TRBV29-1 and TRBJ2-3; D is unresolved. Trimming stripped 1 base from V and 0 bases from J, with 8 bases between. The germline V gene has CDR1 SQVTM and CDR2 ANQGSEA. The CDR3 contains 14 residues. This CDR3 reads CSVEGAGSTDTQYF. CDR3 DNA sequence: TGCAGCGTTGAAGGGGCTGGCAGCACAGATACGCAGTATTTT.

J is TRBJ2-7 and V is TRBV12-3 or TRBV12-4; TRBD1 aligns across 8 bases. This CDR3 region has 15 residues. V was clipped by 3 bases and J by 2 bases; unmatched bases: 6. The CDR3 bases are TGTGCCAGCAGTTTCGCGGGACAGGCCACCTACGAGCAGTACTTC. This gives the protein CASSFAGQATYEQYF.

In its sample, this clonotype was seen a few times. The chain combines TRBV4-1 with TRBJ2-1; TRBD2 matches 9 bases. With 1 base clipped from V and 7 bases from J, the junction kept 11 bases outside the gene matches. Germline CDR1 MGHRA, CDR2 YSYEKL. The CDR3 has 17 amino acids. This chain's CDR3 is CASSQVGASGARNEQFF. CDR3 bases: TGCGCCAGCAGCCAAGTGGGTGCTAGCGGGGCCCGGAATGAGCAGTTCTTC.

CDR3 amino acids: CSVRGFNTEAFF. The CDR3 region has the DNA TGCAGCGTTAGGGGGTTCAACACTGAAGCTTTCTTT. The chain couples TRBV29-1 to TRBJ1-1, with D tentatively TRBD1 (6 bases). Trimming took 5 bases from V and 2 from J, leaving 9 bases between them. Per germline, CDR1 SQVTM and CDR2 ANQGSEA. This CDR3 spans 12 amino acids.

In this sample, this clonotype turned up a few times. The V gene is TRBV20-1, the J gene TRBJ1-4; D is unclear. The CDR3 runs to 15 residues. Germline-derived CDR1 and CDR2 are DFQATT and SNEGSKA (reference sequence). V was shortened by 4 bases and J by 6 bases, with 18 bases between the two germline ends. This CDR3 reads CSAKNLGRADEKLFF. The CDR3, as DNA: TGCAGTGCTAAAAACTTAGGGCGCGCGGATGAAAAACTGTTTTTT.

This chain connects TRBV4-3 to TRBJ1-6, with TRBD1 as a possible D gene (5 bases). The CDR3 runs to 16 residues. Trimming took 0 bases from V and 8 from J, leaving 14 bases between them. CDR1 and CDR2 (germline): LGHNA, YSLEER. For the CDR3, the DNA is TGCGCCAGCAGCCAAGAGGGATTTGGGGGATATTCACCCCTCCACTTT. This translates into CASSQEGFGGYSPLHF.

This clonotype came up many times. The chain joins TRBV5-1 to TRBJ2-7, with no clear D. The CDR3 loop spans 13 amino acids. V was pared by 0 bases and J by 6 bases, with 10 bases between. Germline values: CDR1 SGHRS, CDR2 YFSETQ. The CDR3 spells CASSLVGLFEQYF. The CDR3 region has the DNA TGCGCCAGCAGCTTGGTAGGGTTGTTCGAGCAGTACTTC.

This clonotype was counted between two and nine times. This chain uses TRBV12-5 with TRBJ2-1; 13 nucleotides match TRBD2. Trimming at V came to 8 bases and at J to 2 bases, leaving 6 bases not matched to a gene. The CDR3 spans 16 residues. Germline V gives CDR1 LGHNT, CDR2 FRNRAP. The CDR3 DNA follows: TGTGCTAGTTCTCCGGGACTAGCGGGGCCCTACAATGAGCAGTTCTTC. Its protein is CASSPGLAGPYNEQFF.

This clonotype has a count of ten or more. The V gene is TRBV6-1, the J gene TRBJ1-6, with D possibly TRBD1 on 5 matching bases. Germline-derived CDR1 and CDR2 are MNHNS and SASEGT. The CDR3 loop spans 14 amino acids. The V end was cut by 5 bases, the J end by 9 bases, with 14 bases between. The CDR3 nucleotides are TGTGCCAGCAGTAAGGGGTCAGACCGTTCACCCCTCCACTTT. This sequence encodes CASSKGSDRSPLHF.

V gene TRBV6-5 combines with J gene TRBJ2-5; 11 nucleotides agree with TRBD2. Germline V lookup: CDR1 MNHEY, CDR2 SVGAGI. The trim removed 2 bases at V and 4 bases at J, leaving 3 bases unmatched. The CDR3 runs 15 residues. The CDR3 sequence is CASSYLAGGSETQYF. CDR3 nucleotide sequence: TGTGCCAGCAGTTACCTAGCGGGAGGATCAGAGACCCAGTACTTC.

This clonotype was seen more than once but under ten times. V is TRBV20-1 and J is TRBJ2-1; TRBD2 is a possible D gene (6 bases). This CDR3 has 13 residues. Germline V lookup: CDR1 DFQATT, CDR2 SNEGSKA (reference sequence). V lost 6 bases to trimming and J lost 8 bases, with 17 bases between them. The CDR3 is CSAHWRGVHEQFF. CDR3 nucleotide sequence: TGCAGTGCCCACTGGAGGGGAGTCCATGAGCAGTTCTTC.

This chain joins TRBV20-1 and TRBJ2-5; no definite D call. The germline CDR1 and CDR2 sequences are DFQATT and SNEGSKA (reference sequence). The CDR3 length is 11 residues. V lost 5 bases and J 5 bases, leaving 9 bases between the germline ends. The CDR3 coding sequence is TGCAGTGCTCCCAAATCCGAGACCCAGTACTTC. This codes for CSAPKSETQYF.

This chain joins TRBV12-3 or TRBV12-4 and TRBJ2-5, with D maybe TRBD2 (5 bases). Trimming removed 6 bases from V and 5 bases from J, with 10 bases in between. This CDR3 has 12 amino acids. The chain's CDR3 is CASRERRETQYF. The CDR3 DNA reads TGTGCCAGCAGGGAGAGGAGGGAGACCCAGTACTTC.

This clonotype showed up just a few times. In DNA form, the CDR3 reads TGTGCCAGCAGTCCCACCATCACCGGGACAGGCTATGGCTACACCTTC. It specifies CASSPTITGTGYGYTF. The rearrangement joins TRBV12-3 or TRBV12-4 to TRBJ1-2, with 8 bases fitting TRBD1. The CDR3 has 16 amino acids. Trimming cost V 5 bases and J 4 bases; bases outside gene matches: 12.

V usage is TRBV10-3 and J usage is TRBJ1-5; D is possibly TRBD1 (6 bases). The V gene lost 2 bases and the J gene lost 2 bases, with 10 bases spanning the gap. The CDR3 consists of 15 residues. CDR1 is ENHRY, CDR2 SYGVKD, per germline. CDR3 sequence: CAISERGLGNQPQHF. CDR3 sequence (DNA): TGTGCCATCAGTGAGAGGGGGTTGGGCAATCAGCCCCAGCATTTT.

In its sample, this clonotype was seen a few times. The genes are TRBV4-2 and TRBJ2-1, with 8 bases lining up with TRBD1. The CDR3 length is 19 residues. V lost 6 bases, J lost 5 bases, and 21 bases stayed unmatched. Germline assignment: CDR1 LGHNA and CDR2 YNFKEQ. CDR3 amino acids: CASSPSTAGGAREDNEQFF. DNA of the CDR3: TGTGCCAGCAGTCCTAGCACGGCAGGGGGCGCGAGGGAGGACAATGAGCAGTTCTTC.

This sequence joins TRBV28 and TRBJ1-5, with TRBD1 matching over 8 bases. There are 16 residues in the CDR3. Trimming removed 6 bases from V and 3 bases from J; junction bases left unmatched: 10. Germline CDR1 MDHEN, CDR2 SYDVKM. CDR3 coding DNA: TGTGCCAGCAGATTGGACAGGGAAGGAAACAATCAGCCCCAGCATTTT. Its protein is CASRLDREGNNQPQHF.

V and J are TRBV5-1 and TRBJ1-1; D might be TRBD1 (6 bases). From germline, CDR1 is SGHRS and CDR2 YFSETQ. Trimming took 6 bases from V and 0 from J, leaving 12 bases between them. The CDR3 is 14 residues long. The CDR3 sequence is CASTPQGMNTEAFF. DNA for the CDR3: TGCGCCAGCACCCCACAGGGAATGAACACTGAAGCTTTCTTT.